This T cell receptor beta chain came from a study of OX40 agonist ivuxolimab in advanced cancers. Points from the study as a whole: Averaged across samples, CD8+ T cells carried more expanded clones than CD4+ did.

Germline CDR1 is SGHRS and CDR2 is YFSETQ. V lost 0 bases to trimming and J lost 1 base, with 10 bases between them. This CDR3 has 15 residues. Sequencing used immunoSEQ multiplex PCR; TCRdb keeps in-frame clones, though not all of them. The sample contains about 69,000 clones, over 60% of which appear only once. In regard to this clone: Its antigen is as yet unknown.

The receptor comes from an adult with an advanced solid tumor such as melanoma, head and neck, liver or kidney cancer. The chain combines TRBV5-1 with TRBJ1-1, with D possibly TRBD1 on 6 matching bases. Material: CD4+ or CD8+ T cells sorted from blood, obtained in a trial of the OX40 agonist ivuxolimab. The CDR3 spells CASSLERGANTEAFF. CDR3 nucleotide sequence: TGCGCCAGCAGCTTGGAGCGGGGGGCGAACACTGAAGCTTTCTTT.